The rows below give T cell receptor beta chains drawn from one sample of a study of blood T cell repertoires in COVID-19. Sequenced by immunoSEQ multiplex PCR; TCRdb stores in-frame clones only, minus some. The data show about 200,000 clones, with approximately 89% seen just once and 2% to 2.5% held by the top ten. Material for sequencing was PBMCs or T cells enriched from blood (not recorded which). These receptors all come from a woman aged 40 to 49 with acute COVID-19. CDR3s include the opening cysteine and the closing phenylalanine or tryptophan. Each record gives: clone size, J gene, D gene, V gene, CDR3 DNA, CDR3 protein. A D gene is named only where the DNA matches it firmly. For some rows the clone size is stated as once, few or many, or as a class when expanded; others skip it.

size: .
J: TRBJ1-2
D: TRBD1
V: TRBV5-4
DNA: TGTGCCAGCAGCTTGGGGACAGGGGGCGGAAGAGATGGCTACACCTTC
CDR3: CASSLGTGGGRDGYTF

size: .
J: TRBJ2-2
D: TRBD2
V: TRBV28
DNA: TGTGCCAGCGGAGGGTGGCTAGCGGGGGGGCTGGACACCGGGGAGCTGTTTTTT
CDR3: CASGGWLAGGLDTGELFF

size: .
J: TRBJ1-1
D: .
V: TRBV19
DNA: TGTGCCAGTAGTGAAAGAGAGAACACTGAAGCTTTCTTT
CDR3: CASSERENTEAFF

size: .
J: TRBJ2-3
D: TRBD1
V: TRBV6-6
DNA: TGTGCCAGCCAACAGGGGTGGGGGTCCACAGATACGCAGTATTTT
CDR3: CASQQGWGSTDTQYF

size: .
J: TRBJ1-4
D: .
V: TRBV25-1
DNA: TGTGCCAGCAGTGATCGCGGCAGCGCAACTAATGAAAAACTGTTTTTT
CDR3: CASSDRGSATNEKLFF

size: .
J: TRBJ1-6
D: .
V: TRBV14
DNA: TGTGCCAGCAGCCTCAAGACGGGAATCTATAATTCACCCCTCCACTTT
CDR3: CASSLKTGIYNSPLHF

size: .
J: TRBJ2-1
D: TRBD2
V: TRBV9
DNA: TGTGCCAGCAGCGTAGGACTAGCGGGAGGGAATGAGCAGTTCTTC
CDR3: CASSVGLAGGNEQFF

size: .
J: TRBJ2-5
D: .
V: TRBV4-1
DNA: TGCGCCAGCAGCCAACTGACACGTTATTTCCAAGAGACCCAGTACTTC
CDR3: CASSQLTRYFQETQYF

size: .
J: TRBJ2-3
D: TRBD2
V: TRBV29-1
DNA: TGCAGCCTATCCCAGGGACTAGCTACAGATACGCAGTATTTT
CDR3: CSLSQGLATDTQYF

size: few
J: TRBJ2-6
D: .
V: TRBV19
DNA: TGTGCCAGTAGTAGGCTTTGGGCCTCTGGGGCCAACGTCCTGACTTTC
CDR3: CASSRLWASGANVLTF

size: .
J: TRBJ2-5
D: TRBD2
V: TRBV11-2
DNA: TGTGCCAGCAGCTTAGGGGATAGCGGGGTCCAAGAGACCCAGTACTTC
CDR3: CASSLGDSGVQETQYF

size: .
J: TRBJ1-4
D: .
V: TRBV2
DNA: TGTGCCAGCACTCAGAGGAGGGACGAAAAACTGTTTTTT
CDR3: CASTQRRDEKLFF

size: once
J: TRBJ2-1
D: .
V: TRBV11-2
DNA: TGTGCCAGCAGCTTAGGAGTGAACAATGAGCAGTTCTTC
CDR3: CASSLGVNNEQFF

size: once
J: TRBJ1-4
D: TRBD1
V: TRBV18
DNA: TGTGCCAGCTCAATCGTGTCAAGGACAGGGAGGTCTAATGAAAAACTGTTTTTT
CDR3: CASSIVSRTGRSNEKLFF

size: .
J: TRBJ2-3
D: TRBD2
V: TRBV7-8
DNA: TGTGCCAGCAGCTTAGGGTCTAGCGGGAGGGCCGCGGCAGATACGCAGTATTTT
CDR3: CASSLGSSGRAAADTQYF